This passage covers 18 T cell receptor beta chains from one sample sequenced in a study of metastatic and nonmetastatic thyroid tumors. TCRdb reprocessed the PCR reads via MiXCR. The top ten clones hold approximately 7% of a sample with 70,000 or so clones, 13% to 15% of them seen once. Each patient went into thyroid surgery without having received any treatment. Material: blood. These receptors all come from a male donor with papillary thyroid cancer or a benign thyroid nodule (not recorded which). Some clones in this sample may be carry-over from other donors' samples.

The table lists this clone with many counts. The genes are TRBV2 and TRBJ2-3; 11 nucleotides agree with TRBD2. Trimming at V came to 9 bases and at J to 6 bases, leaving 8 bases not matched to a gene. The V gene's germline CDR1 is SNHLY and CDR2 FYNNEI. The CDR3 sequence is 14 residues long. The CDR3 region is CASVLAGVMDTQYF. In DNA, the CDR3 is TGTGCCAGTGTACTAGCGGGAGTTATGGATACGCAGTATTTT. The variable domain in full, completed from reference TRBV2 and TRBJ2-3, reads EPEVTQTPSHQVTQMGQEVILRCVPISNHLYFYWYRQILGQKVEFLVSFYNNEISEKSEIFDDQFSVERPDGSNFTLKIRSTKLEDSAMYFCASVLAGVMDTQYFGPGTRLTVL.

At least ten counts were recorded for this clone. This sequence joins TRBV6-6 and TRBJ2-1; D may be TRBD1 or TRBD2 (5 bases each). V shed 2 bases and J shed 7 bases, with 6 bases lying between them. CDR1 and CDR2 from the germline V gene are MNHNY and SVGAGI (reference sequence). CDR3 size: 12 residues. The DNA for the CDR3 is TGTGCCAGCAGTTACGAGGGGAATGAGCAGTTCTTC. Its protein is CASSYEGNEQFF.

J is TRBJ2-1 and V is TRBV27; no definite D call. CDR3 size: 12 residues. Trimming pared 10 bases from V and 7 bases from J, leaving 14 bases between. CDR1 is MNHEY, CDR2 SMNVEV, per germline (reference sequence). The CDR3 protein is CAIILLGNEQFF. CDR3 bases: TGTGCCATCATTTTATTGGGTAATGAGCAGTTCTTC.

The chain joins TRBV6-1 to TRBJ2-7, with TRBD1 matching 8 bases. The CDR3 spans 13 residues. V gave up 6 bases and J gave up 7 bases; unmatched junction bases: 8. The germline V gene encodes CDR1 MNHNS and CDR2 SASEGT. CDR3 nucleotide sequence: TGTGCCAGCAGAACGGACAGGGACAGGGAGCAGTACTTC. Protein product: CASRTDRDREQYF.

This clone was found many times. The rearrangement joins TRBV6-5 to TRBJ2-1, with 14 bases aligning to TRBD2. The V segment lost 2 bases and the J segment 9 bases; nucleotides outside the gene matches: 0. CDR3 size: 14 residues. The germline gives CDR1 MNHEY, CDR2 SVGAGI. CDR3 sequence reads: CASSYGTSGGEQFF. The CDR3 nucleotides are TGTGCCAGCAGTTACGGGACTAGCGGGGGTGAGCAGTTCTTC.

This clone has a count of ten or more. The chain couples TRBV20-1 to TRBJ2-3, with a weak D call TRBD2 (6 bases). Trimming cost V 3 bases and J 7 bases, with 14 bases left between them. Per the germline V gene, CDR1 is DFQATT and CDR2 is SNEGSKA (reference sequence). The CDR3 extends over 13 amino acids. The CDR3 spells CSARIGSENTQYF. CDR3 nucleotides: TGCAGTGCTAGGATCGGGAGTGAGAATACGCAGTATTTT.

V gene TRBV20-1 combines with J gene TRBJ2-7; D possibly corresponds to TRBD2 (6 bases). Per germline, CDR1 DFQATT and CDR2 SNEGSKA (reference sequence). This CDR3 is 17 amino acids long. The ends were cut back, 2 bases at V and 0 bases at J, with 20 bases in the middle. The CDR3 coding sequence is TGCAGTGCTAGAAAGCCAAGTGCGCGGGATGGCTCCTACGAGCAGTACTTC. This translates into CSARKPSARDGSYEQYF.

This clone was counted at least ten times. The chain has TRBV18 and TRBJ1-1, with TRBD1 matching over 7 bases. This CDR3 contains 16 residues. The germline gives CDR1 KGHSH, CDR2 LQKENI. With V trimmed by 3 bases and J by 0 bases, 7 bases remained unmatched. The CDR3 coding sequence is TGTGCCAGCTCACCCCGAGACGACAGGGTGAACACTGAAGCTTTCTTT. Translating gives CASSPRDDRVNTEAFF.

This clone has a count of ten or more. The chain couples TRBV4-2 to TRBJ2-6, with TRBD1 matching 11 bases. J gave up 3 bases and V 8 bases, and 12 bases lay outside the gene matches. The length of the CDR3 is 18 residues. Germline V gene sequence: CDR1 LGHNA, CDR2 YNFKEQ. As DNA, the CDR3 is TGTGCCAGCCCCGGGTCCGGACAGGGGGCCGATGGGGCCAACGTCCTGACTTTC. Translation gives CASPGSGQGADGANVLTF.

The chain links TRBV20-1 to TRBJ2-7; 8 bases map to TRBD2. The germline gives CDR1 DFQATT, CDR2 SNEGSKA (reference sequence). The CDR3 is 16 amino acids. V was clipped by 0 bases and J by 10 bases; unmatched bases: 17. As DNA, the CDR3 is TGCAGTGCTAGAGATATCCTTTCAGCGGGAGTCCAAGCTCAGTACTTC. This encodes CSARDILSAGVQAQYF.

This clone was seen at least ten times. The CDR3: CASSQEGSGEQFF. CDR3 nucleotides: TGTGCCAGCAGCCAAGAGGGGAGCGGCGAGCAGTTCTTC. J is TRBJ2-1 and V is TRBV3-1, with a possible D match to TRBD2 (5 bases). CDR3 size: 13 residues. Trimming left V 0 bases short and J 10 bases short, with 10 bases between. Germline CDR1 LGHDT, CDR2 YNNKEL (reference sequence).

This clone turned up a few times. The conserved phenylalanine or tryptophan is not found at the CDR3 terminus, so this likely reflects a read error. The V and J genes are TRBV5-1 and TRBJ2-2; 7 nucleotides match TRBD1. Germline V gene sequence: CDR1 SGHRS, CDR2 YFSETQ. The junction had 5 bases not matched to a gene; V was cut back by 5 bases and J by 1 base. This CDR3 has 15 amino acids. CDR3 loop: CASRWDSVNTGELFL. Written as DNA, the CDR3 is TGCGCCAGCAGGTGGGACAGCGTGAACACCGGGGAGCTGTTTCTT.

This clone was counted ten times or more. The chain recombines TRBV19 with TRBJ2-1; D is perhaps TRBD1 or TRBD2 (5 bases each). Trimming shortened V by 4 bases and J by 0 bases, and 16 bases separated the two germline ends. Germline V gene data show CDR1 as LNHDA and CDR2 as SQIVND (reference sequence). The CDR3 length is 17 residues. CDR3 protein: CASSNWGPPGSYNEQFF. The CDR3, as DNA: TGTGCCAGTAGTAACTGGGGACCCCCGGGCTCCTACAATGAGCAGTTCTTC.

This clone was seen a handful of times. The V call is TRBV6-1, the J call TRBJ2-2, with D tentatively TRBD1 or TRBD2 (6 bases each). Trimming left V 8 bases short and J 10 bases short, with 17 bases between. The CDR3 length is 13 residues. Looked up from germline, CDR1 is MNHNS and CDR2 is SASEGT. CDR3: CASSWRDTLELFF. CDR3 DNA: TGTGCCAGCTCTTGGCGGGACACCTTGGAGCTGTTTTTT.

This clone came up a few times. It may be a read error: a sequence one base away is much more abundant. This same CDR3 is encoded by further DNA sequences in the sample. The chain carries TRBV18 and TRBJ1-1, with D unresolved. The CDR3 loop spans 15 amino acids. Trimming took 3 bases from V and 1 from J, leaving 12 bases between them. Germline V gene data show CDR1 as KGHSH and CDR2 as LQKENI. CDR3 amino acids: CASSPGLGANTEAFF. In DNA, the CDR3 is TGTGCCAGCTCACCGGGTCTTGGAGCGAACACTGAAGCTTTCTTT.

To note about this clone: It may be a read error: a sequence one base away is much more abundant. This chain links TRBV5-1 with TRBJ2-5; D perhaps matches TRBD1 (5 bases). The V gene's germline CDR1 is SGHRS and CDR2 YFSETQ. The length of the CDR3 is 15 residues. CDR3 in DNA: TGCGCCAGCAGCCTACCACTTGGGGCCCAAGAGGCCCAGTACTTC. Translated, it gives CASSLPLGAQEAQYF.

The table lists this clone with a few counts. Relative to the germline gene, one junction end is altered; a read error may explain this. The CDR3 sequence is CASRSSGSSYNEKLF. In DNA, the CDR3 is TGTGCCAGCAGATCCAGCGGGAGCTCCTACAATGAGAAGTTATTC. This chain connects TRBV27 to TRBJ2-1; the match to TRBD2 covers 8 bases. Germline V CDR1 and CDR2: MNHEY, SMNVEV (reference sequence). The CDR3 is 15 amino acids.

About this clone: Since a much larger clone is just one base distant, this may be a read error. The same CDR3 can be traced to other DNA sequences in this sample. The chain couples TRBV9 to TRBJ2-2, with D possibly called TRBD1 or TRBD2 (5 bases each). Germline CDR1 SGDLS, CDR2 YYNGEE. This CDR3 contains 13 residues. V was shortened by 1 base and J by 7 bases, with 8 bases between the two germline ends. The CDR3 is CASSVIGGGELFF. The CDR3 region has the DNA TGTGCCAGCAGCGTAATTGGGGGCGGGGAGCTGTTTTTT. The variable domain in full, with the rest retrieved from reference TRBV9 and TRBJ2-2, is DSGVTQTPKHLITATGQRVTLRCSPRSGDLSVYWYQQSLDQGLQFLIQYYNGEERAKGNILERFSAQQFPDLHSELNLSSLELGDSALYFCASSVIGGGELFFGEGSRLTVL.